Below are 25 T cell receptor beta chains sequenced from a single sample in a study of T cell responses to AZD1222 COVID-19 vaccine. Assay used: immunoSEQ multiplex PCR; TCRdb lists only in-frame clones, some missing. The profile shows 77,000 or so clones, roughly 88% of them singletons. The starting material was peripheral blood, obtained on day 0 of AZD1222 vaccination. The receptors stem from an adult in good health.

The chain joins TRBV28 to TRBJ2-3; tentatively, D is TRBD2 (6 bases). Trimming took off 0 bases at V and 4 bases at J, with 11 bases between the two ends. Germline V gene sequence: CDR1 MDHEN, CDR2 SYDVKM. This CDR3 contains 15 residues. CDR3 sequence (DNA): TGTGCCAGCAGTTTATGGGGGGGAGCCGCAGATACGCAGTATTTT. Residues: CASSLWGGAADTQYF.

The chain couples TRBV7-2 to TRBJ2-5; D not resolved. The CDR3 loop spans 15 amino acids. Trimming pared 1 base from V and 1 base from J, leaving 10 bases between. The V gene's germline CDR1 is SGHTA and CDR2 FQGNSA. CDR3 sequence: CASSLGLPSQETQYF. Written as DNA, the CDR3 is TGTGCCAGCAGCTTAGGGTTACCAAGCCAAGAGACCCAGTACTTC.

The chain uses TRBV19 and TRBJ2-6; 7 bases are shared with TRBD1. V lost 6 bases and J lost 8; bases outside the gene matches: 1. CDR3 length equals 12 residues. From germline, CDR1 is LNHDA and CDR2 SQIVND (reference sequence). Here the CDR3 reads CASSRGTNVLTF. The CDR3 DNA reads TGTGCCAGTAGCAGGGGGACCAACGTCCTGACTTTC.

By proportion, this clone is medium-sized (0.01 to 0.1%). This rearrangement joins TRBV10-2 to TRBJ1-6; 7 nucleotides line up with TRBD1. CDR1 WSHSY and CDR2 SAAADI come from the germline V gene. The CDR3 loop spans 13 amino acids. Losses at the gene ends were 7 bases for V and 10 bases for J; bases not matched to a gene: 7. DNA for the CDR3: TGCGCCAGCATGAGGGACAGCAGCTCACCCCTCCACTTT. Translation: CASMRDSSSPLHF.

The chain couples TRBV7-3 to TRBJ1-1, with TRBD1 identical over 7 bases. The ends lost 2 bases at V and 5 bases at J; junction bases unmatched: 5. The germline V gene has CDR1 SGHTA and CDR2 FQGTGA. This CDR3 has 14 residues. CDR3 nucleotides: TGTGCCAGCAGCTTACGGGCAGGGGGAACTGAAGCTTTCTTT. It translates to CASSLRAGGTEAFF. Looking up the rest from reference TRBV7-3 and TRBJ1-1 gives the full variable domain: GAGVSQTPSNKVTEKGKYVELRCDPISGHTALYWYRQSLGQGPEFLIYFQGTGAADDSGLPNDRFFAVRPEGSVSTLKIQRTERGDSAVYLCASSLRAGGTEAFFGQGTRLTVV.

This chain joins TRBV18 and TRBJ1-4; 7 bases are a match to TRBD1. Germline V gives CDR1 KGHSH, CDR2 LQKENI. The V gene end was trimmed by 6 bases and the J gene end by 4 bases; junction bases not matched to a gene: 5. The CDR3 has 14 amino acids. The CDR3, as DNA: TGTGCCAGCTCCGGACAGGTCCGTAATGAAAAACTGTTTTTT. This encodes CASSGQVRNEKLFF. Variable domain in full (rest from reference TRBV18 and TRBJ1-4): NAGVMQNPRHLVRRRGQEARLRCSPMKGHSHVYWYRQLPEEGLKFMVYLQKENIIDESGMPKERFSAEFPKEGPSILRIQQVVRGDSAAYFCASSGQVRNEKLFFGSGTQLSVL.

The CDR3 nucleotides are TGTGCCAGCAGCACCCCCCCTCCGGAGCAGTTCTTC. It yields the protein CASSTPPPEQFF. The chain carries TRBV7-9 and TRBJ2-1; D is undetermined. The length of the CDR3 is 12 residues. CDR1 is SEHNR, CDR2 FQNEAQ, per germline (reference sequence). V was shortened by 5 bases and J by 10 bases, with 12 bases between the two germline ends.

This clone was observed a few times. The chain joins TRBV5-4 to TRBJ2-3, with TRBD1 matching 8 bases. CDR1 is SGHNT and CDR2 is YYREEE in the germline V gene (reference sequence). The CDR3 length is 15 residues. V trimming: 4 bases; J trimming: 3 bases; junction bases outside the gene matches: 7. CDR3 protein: CASSVPGQVTDTQYF. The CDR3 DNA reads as TGTGCCAGCAGCGTCCCGGGACAGGTGACAGATACGCAGTATTTT.

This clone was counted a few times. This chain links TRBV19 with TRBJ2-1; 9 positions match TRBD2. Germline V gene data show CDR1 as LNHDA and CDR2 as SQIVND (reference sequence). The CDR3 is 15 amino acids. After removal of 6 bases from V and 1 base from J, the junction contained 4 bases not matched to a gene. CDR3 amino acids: CASRSLAGSYNEQFF. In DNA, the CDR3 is TGTGCCAGTAGGTCGCTAGCGGGGTCCTACAATGAGCAGTTCTTC.

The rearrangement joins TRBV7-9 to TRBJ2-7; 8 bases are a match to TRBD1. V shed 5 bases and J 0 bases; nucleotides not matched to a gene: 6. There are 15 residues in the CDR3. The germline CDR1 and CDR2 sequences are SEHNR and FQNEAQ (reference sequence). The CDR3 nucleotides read TGTGCCAGCAGCAAGACAGGGGCGAACTCCTACGAGCAGTACTTC. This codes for CASSKTGANSYEQYF.

CDR3 in DNA: TGTGCCAGCAGCGTAGCAGGGGTCGGAAACACCATATATTTT. It is translated as CASSVAGVGNTIYF. The chain joins TRBV9 to TRBJ1-3; tentatively, D is TRBD1 (6 bases). V lost 0 bases to trimming and J lost 4 bases, with 8 bases between them. Germline CDR1 and CDR2: SGDLS and YYNGEE. The CDR3 runs 14 residues.

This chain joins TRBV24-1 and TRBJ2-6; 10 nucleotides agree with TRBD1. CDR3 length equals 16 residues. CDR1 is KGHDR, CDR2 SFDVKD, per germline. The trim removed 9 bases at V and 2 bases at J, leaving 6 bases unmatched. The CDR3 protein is CATEGTGAAGANVLTF. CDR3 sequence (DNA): TGTGCCACCGAGGGGACAGGGGCTGCTGGGGCCAACGTCCTGACTTTC.

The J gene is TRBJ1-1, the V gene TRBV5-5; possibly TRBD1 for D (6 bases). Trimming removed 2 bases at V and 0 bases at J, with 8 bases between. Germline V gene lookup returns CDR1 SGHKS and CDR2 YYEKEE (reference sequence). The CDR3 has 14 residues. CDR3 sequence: CASSFRQVNTEAFF. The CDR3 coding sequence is TGTGCCAGCAGCTTTAGACAGGTGAACACTGAAGCTTTCTTT.

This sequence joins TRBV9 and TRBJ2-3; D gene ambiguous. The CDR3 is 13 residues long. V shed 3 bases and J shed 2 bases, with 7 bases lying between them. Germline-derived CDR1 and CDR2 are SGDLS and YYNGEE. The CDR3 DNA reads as TGTGCCAGCAGCGCACTTCTCACAGATACGCAGTATTTT. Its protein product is CASSALLTDTQYF.

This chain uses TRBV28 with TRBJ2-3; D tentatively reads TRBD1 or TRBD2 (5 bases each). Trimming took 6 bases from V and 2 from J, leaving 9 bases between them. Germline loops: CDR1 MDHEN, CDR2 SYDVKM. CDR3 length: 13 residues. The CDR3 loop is CASSRDLTDTQYF. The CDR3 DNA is TGTGCCAGCAGCCGGGACCTCACAGATACGCAGTATTTT.

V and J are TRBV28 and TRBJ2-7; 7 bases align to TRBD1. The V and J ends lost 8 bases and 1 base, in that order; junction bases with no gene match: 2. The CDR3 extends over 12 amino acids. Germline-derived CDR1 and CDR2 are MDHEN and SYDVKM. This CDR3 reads CASQGQSYEQYF. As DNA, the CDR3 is TGTGCCAGCCAGGGACAGTCCTACGAGCAGTACTTC.

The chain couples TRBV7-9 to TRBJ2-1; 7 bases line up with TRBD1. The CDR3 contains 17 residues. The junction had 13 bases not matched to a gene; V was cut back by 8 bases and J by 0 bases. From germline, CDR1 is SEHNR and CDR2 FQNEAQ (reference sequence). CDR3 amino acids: CASSNRGPTSSYNEQFF. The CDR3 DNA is TGTGCCAGCTCAAACAGGGGACCTACCAGCTCCTACAATGAGCAGTTCTTC.

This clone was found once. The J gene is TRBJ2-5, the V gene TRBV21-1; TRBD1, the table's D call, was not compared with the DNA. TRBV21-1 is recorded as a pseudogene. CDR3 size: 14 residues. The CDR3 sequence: CASSKDRGVQTQYF. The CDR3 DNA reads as TGTGCCAGCAGCAAGGACAGGGGGGTCCAGACCCAGTACTTC.

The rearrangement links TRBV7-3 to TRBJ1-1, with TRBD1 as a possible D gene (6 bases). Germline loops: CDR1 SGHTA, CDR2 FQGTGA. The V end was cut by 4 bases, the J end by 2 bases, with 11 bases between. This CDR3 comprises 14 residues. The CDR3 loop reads CASSSQGINTEAFF. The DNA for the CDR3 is TGTGCCAGCAGCTCACAGGGAATCAACACTGAAGCTTTCTTT.

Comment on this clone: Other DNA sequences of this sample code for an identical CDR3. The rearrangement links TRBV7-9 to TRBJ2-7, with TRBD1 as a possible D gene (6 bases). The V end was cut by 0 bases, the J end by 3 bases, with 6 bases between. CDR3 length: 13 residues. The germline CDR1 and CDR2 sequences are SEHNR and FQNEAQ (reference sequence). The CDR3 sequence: CASSLAGGYEQYF. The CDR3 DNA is TGTGCCAGCAGCTTAGCAGGGGGCTACGAGCAGTACTTC.

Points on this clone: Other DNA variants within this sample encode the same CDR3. The CDR3 region is CASSLERGAETQYF. The DNA of the CDR3 is TGTGCCAGCAGCTTAGAGCGAGGGGCAGAGACCCAGTACTTC. The V call is TRBV13, the J call TRBJ2-5; D may be TRBD1 or TRBD2 (5 bases each). Between the trimmed V and J ends, which lost 1 base and 4 bases, there was a span of 10 bases. This CDR3 region has 14 residues. Germline CDR1 and CDR2: PRHDT and FYEKMQ (reference sequence).

The CDR3 region has the DNA TGTGCCAGCAGCTTGGATCGCGGGAGCCTGGAGACCCAGTACTTC. Translation gives CASSLDRGSLETQYF. The rearrangement joins TRBV5-6 to TRBJ2-5; TRBD2 agrees at 7 bases. The CDR3 contains 15 residues. After removal of 0 bases from V and 5 bases from J, the junction contained 7 bases not matched to a gene. Looked up from germline, CDR1 is SGHDT and CDR2 is YYEEEE.

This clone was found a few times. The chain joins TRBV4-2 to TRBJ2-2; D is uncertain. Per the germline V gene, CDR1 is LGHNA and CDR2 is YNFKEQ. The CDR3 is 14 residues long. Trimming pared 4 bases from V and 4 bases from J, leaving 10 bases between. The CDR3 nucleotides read TGTGCCAGCAGCCCCCCCGAAACCACCGGGGAGCTGTTTTTT. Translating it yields CASSPPETTGELFF.

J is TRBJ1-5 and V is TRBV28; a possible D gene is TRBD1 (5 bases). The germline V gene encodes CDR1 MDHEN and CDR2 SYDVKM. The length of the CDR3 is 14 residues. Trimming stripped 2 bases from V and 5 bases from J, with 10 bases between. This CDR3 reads CASSLNQGHQPQHF. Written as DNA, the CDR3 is TGTGCCAGCAGTTTAAACCAGGGACATCAGCCCCAGCATTTT.

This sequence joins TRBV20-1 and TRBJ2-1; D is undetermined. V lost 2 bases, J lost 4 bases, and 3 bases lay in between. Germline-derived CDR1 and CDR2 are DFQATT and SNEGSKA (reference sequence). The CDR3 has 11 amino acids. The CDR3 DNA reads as TGCAGTGCTAGACGGTACAATGAGCAGTTCTTC. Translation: CSARRYNEQFF.